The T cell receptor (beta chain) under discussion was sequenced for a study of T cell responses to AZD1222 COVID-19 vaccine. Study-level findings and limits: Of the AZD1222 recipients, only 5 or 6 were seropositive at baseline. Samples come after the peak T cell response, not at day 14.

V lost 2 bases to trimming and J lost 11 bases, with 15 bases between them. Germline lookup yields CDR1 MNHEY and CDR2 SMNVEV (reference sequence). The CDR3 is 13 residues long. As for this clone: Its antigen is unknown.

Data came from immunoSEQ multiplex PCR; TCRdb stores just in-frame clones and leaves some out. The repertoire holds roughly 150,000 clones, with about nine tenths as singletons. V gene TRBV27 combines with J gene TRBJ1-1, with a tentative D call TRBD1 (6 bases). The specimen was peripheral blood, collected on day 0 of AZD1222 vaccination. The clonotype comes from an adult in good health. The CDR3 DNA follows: TGTGCCAGCAGTTTACTAAAACAGGGAGCGGCTTTCTTT. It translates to CASSLLKQGAAFF.